The 20 T cell receptor beta chains below were found in one sample sequenced in a study of blood T cell repertoires in COVID-19. The protocol was immunoSEQ multiplex PCR, while the TCRdb copy is restricted to in-frame clones and leaves out a portion. The sample lists approximately 450,000 clones; approximately 90% were seen once. Sequenced input: peripheral blood. Receptors originate from a woman aged 25 to 39 with acute or convalescent COVID-19.

J is TRBJ1-5 and V is TRBV30; 10 bases match TRBD1. Germline V gene data show CDR1 as GTSNPN and CDR2 as SVGIG (reference sequence). This CDR3 is built from 14 residues. Trimming at V came to 8 bases and at J to 3 bases, leaving 7 bases not matched to a gene. The CDR3 DNA reads as TGTGCCAGCCGGGACAGGGGTAACAATCAGCCCCAGCATTTT. Encoded protein: CASRDRGNNQPQHF.

The chain combines TRBV30 with TRBJ2-1; 7 nucleotides align to TRBD2. CDR1 is GTSNPN and CDR2 is SVGIG in the germline V gene (reference sequence). J was trimmed by 2 bases and V by 0 bases; bases with no gene match: 16. The CDR3 loop spans 19 amino acids. The CDR3 sequence: CAWSVLSGVGGGAYNEQFF. DNA for the CDR3: TGTGCCTGGAGTGTATTATCGGGTGTTGGCGGGGGTGCCTACAATGAGCAGTTCTTC.

V is TRBV5-6 and J is TRBJ2-7; D gene ambiguous. Trimming shortened V by 3 bases and J by 7 bases, and 26 bases separated the two germline ends. The CDR3 length is 17 residues. Looked up from germline, CDR1 is SGHDT and CDR2 is YYEEEE. CDR3 in DNA: TGTGCCAGCAGCTCCCCGCTCCGAAACAGATCCCCCTGGGAGCAGTACTTC. It is translated as CASSSPLRNRSPWEQYF.

The rearrangement joins TRBV19 to TRBJ1-2, with D perhaps matching TRBD1 (5 bases). The germline V gene encodes CDR1 LNHDA and CDR2 SQIVND (reference sequence). Trimming shortened V by 7 bases and J by 0 bases, and 15 bases separated the two germline ends. This CDR3 is built from 15 residues. CDR3 in DNA: TGTGCCAGTACCCCGATGGGGCACTCTAACTATGGCTACACCTTC. Its translation is CASTPMGHSNYGYTF.

The CDR3 loop reads CAISEGQGTEAFF. In nucleotides, the CDR3 is TGTGCCATCAGTGAGGGTCAGGGGACTGAAGCTTTCTTT. This sequence joins TRBV10-3 and TRBJ1-1, with D possibly being TRBD1 (6 bases). V was clipped by 2 bases and J by 5 bases, with 9 bases between them. Germline loops: CDR1 ENHRY, CDR2 SYGVKD. CDR3 length: 13 residues.

The rearrangement links TRBV12-5 to TRBJ1-1; possible D gene TRBD1, 5 bases. Germline CDR1 LGHNT, CDR2 FRNRAP. The CDR3 contains 14 residues. Trimming stripped 2 bases from V and 4 bases from J, with 11 bases between. For the CDR3, the DNA is TGTGCTAGTGGTTTGTTCAGGGATTCCACTGAAGCTTTCTTT. This gives the protein CASGLFRDSTEAFF.

This clone was seen once. The V call is TRBV7-2, the J call TRBJ2-1; 7 nucleotides align to TRBD2. The CDR3 consists of 15 residues. Germline V gene lookup returns CDR1 SGHTA and CDR2 FQGNSA. V shed 7 bases and J 2 bases; nucleotides not matched to a gene: 8. The CDR3 DNA is TGTGCCAGCATATCGACGAGCGGGACCTACAATGAGCAGTTCTTC. Encoded protein: CASISTSGTYNEQFF.

The genes are TRBV27 and TRBJ2-1; D might be TRBD1 (5 bases). The CDR3 is made up of 13 amino acids. From germline, CDR1 is MNHEY and CDR2 SMNVEV (reference sequence). V was pared by 5 bases and J by 5 bases, with 10 bases between. The CDR3 sequence: CASSLTVHNEQFF. The CDR3 bases are TGTGCCAGCAGTCTGACAGTCCACAATGAGCAGTTCTTC.

The chain uses TRBV29-1 and TRBJ2-1, with a weak D call TRBD1 (7 bases). The CDR3 covers 15 residues. Trimming removed 7 bases from V and 5 bases from J, with 21 bases in between. Germline V gene sequence: CDR1 SQVTM, CDR2 ANQGSEA. CDR3 protein: CSAQGGDAEHNEQFF. The CDR3 region has the DNA TGCAGCGCCCAGGGGGGTGACGCAGAGCACAATGAGCAGTTCTTC.

The chain is built from TRBV2 and TRBJ1-2; possible D gene TRBD1, 5 bases. Germline V gene data show CDR1 as SNHLY and CDR2 as FYNNEI. V lost 4 bases, J lost 2 bases, and 23 bases lay in between. The CDR3 runs to 18 residues. CDR3 coding DNA: TGTGCCAGCAGTGGATCCGATTACCGGGACTGGAAGAACTATGGCTACACCTTC. Its protein product is CASSGSDYRDWKNYGYTF.

This clone appeared once. This chain links TRBV5-5 with TRBJ2-1, with 10 bases lining up with TRBD2. Germline V gene data show CDR1 as SGHKS and CDR2 as YYEKEE (reference sequence). V shed 5 bases, J shed 6 bases, and the junction held 8 bases outside the gene matches. This CDR3 has 15 residues. The CDR3 DNA follows: TGTGCCAGCAGTTTGAGCGGGGGGGCTTTCAATGAGCAGTTCTTC. It is translated as CASSLSGGAFNEQFF.

DNA of the CDR3: TGTGCCAGCAGTTACACAGACACCGGGGAGCTGTTTTTT. Translation: CASSYTDTGELFF. The chain joins TRBV6-2 or TRBV6-3 to TRBJ2-2; no firm D call. Germline V gives CDR1 MNHEY, CDR2 SVGEGT. Trimming removed 2 bases from V and 3 bases from J, with 4 bases in between. The CDR3 totals 13 residues.

This rearrangement joins TRBV5-4 to TRBJ1-2, with a weak D call TRBD1 (5 bases). The CDR3 runs 14 residues. Trimming pared 4 bases from V and 7 bases from J, leaving 17 bases between. Germline CDR1 SGHNT, CDR2 YYREEE (reference sequence). In DNA, the CDR3 is TGTGCCAGCAGCCCCGGGGGGGGAGGTGCTGGCTACACCTTC. Its translation: CASSPGGGGAGYTF. Using reference TRBV5-4 and TRBJ1-2 for the parts outside the CDR3, the full variable domain is ETGVTQSPTHLIKTRGQQVTLRCSSQSGHNTVSWYQQALGQGPQFIFQYYREEENGRGNFPPRFSGLQFPNYSSELNVNALELDDSALYLCASSPGGGGAGYTFGSGTRLTVV.

This clone has a single count. The rearrangement uses TRBV7-3 and TRBJ2-2; a possible D gene is TRBD2 (5 bases). CDR1 and CDR2 (germline): SGHTA, FQGTGA. This CDR3 is 13 amino acids long. Deletions cut 2 bases from V and 8 bases from J, with 9 bases between. CDR3 nucleotides: TGTGCCAGCAGCTTATCGGGGAGTGGGGAGCTGTTTTTT. Translation: CASSLSGSGELFF.

The table lists this clone with a few counts. The sample contains more than one DNA sequence encoding this CDR3. V is TRBV5-4 and J is TRBJ1-6, with a tentative D call TRBD1 (6 bases). The CDR3 is 14 amino acids. Trimming pared 0 bases from V and 7 bases from J, leaving 8 bases between. Germline CDR1 reads SGHNT; CDR2 reads YYREEE (reference sequence). This CDR3 reads CASSLGQENSPLHF. The CDR3 DNA sequence: TGTGCCAGCAGCTTGGGACAGGAGAATTCACCCCTCCACTTT.

The V and J genes are TRBV19 and TRBJ2-7; 8 nucleotides agree with TRBD1. Germline-derived CDR1 and CDR2 are LNHDA and SQIVND (reference sequence). J gave up 0 bases and V 10 bases, and 20 bases lay outside the gene matches. This CDR3 spans 18 amino acids. The CDR3 DNA reads as TGTGCCATTCACTGCCCAGGGGGCACCACCGAAAGCTCCTACGAGCAGTACTTC. As protein: CAIHCPGGTTESSYEQYF.

This clone was recorded once. CDR3 loop: CATSNWPDTQYF. The DNA of the CDR3 is TGTGCCACCAGTAATTGGCCAGATACGCAGTATTTT. The chain employs TRBV24-1 and TRBJ2-3; D remains unclear. The CDR3 consists of 12 residues. Trimming cost V 6 bases and J 4 bases, with 7 bases left between them. The germline V gene has CDR1 KGHDR and CDR2 SFDVKD.

The V call is TRBV5-8, the J call TRBJ2-3, with 7 bases aligning to TRBD2. Germline V gene data show CDR1 as SGHTS and CDR2 as YDEGEE. J was trimmed by 0 bases and V by 8 bases; bases with no gene match: 9. The length of the CDR3 is 15 residues. The CDR3 DNA follows: TGTGCCAGGGCCTGGGGGGGGTCTAGCACAGATACGCAGTATTTT. Protein: CARAWGGSSTDTQYF. Variable domain in full (rest from reference TRBV5-8 and TRBJ2-3): EAGVTQSPTHLIKTRGQQATLRCSPISGHTSVYWYQQALGLGLQFLLWYDEGEERNRGNFPPRFSGRQFPNYSSELNVNALELEDSALYLCARAWGGSSTDTQYFGPGTRLTVL.

The chain employs TRBV3-1 (or the pseudogene TRBV3-2) and TRBJ1-4, with 9 bases aligning to TRBD1. The CDR3 covers 16 residues. Germline V lookup: CDR1 LGHDT, CDR2 YNNKEL (reference sequence). With V trimmed by 4 bases and J by 8 bases, 11 bases remained unmatched. The CDR3 loop reads CASSLVRTGAGEKLFF. The CDR3 coding sequence is TGTGCCAGCAGCCTTGTACGGACAGGGGCGGGGGAAAAACTGTTTTTT.

This chain joins TRBV19 and TRBJ2-3, with a possible D match to TRBD2 (7 bases). V was pared by 10 bases and J by 6 bases, with 11 bases between. CDR3 length equals 11 residues. From germline, CDR1 is LNHDA and CDR2 SQIVND (reference sequence). In DNA, the CDR3 is TGTGCCACCCGGGGGGCGGATACGCAGTATTTT. This translates into CATRGADTQYF.